This T cell receptor beta chain was obtained from a study of blood T cell repertoires in COVID-19. Sequencing used immunoSEQ multiplex PCR; TCRdb keeps in-frame clones, though not all of them. Among approximately 350,000 clones listed, 80% to 90% were seen once. The CDR3 extends over 12 amino acids. The germline V gene has CDR1 PRHDT and CDR2 FYEKMQ (reference sequence). V lost 3 bases and J lost 8; bases outside the gene matches: 2. The V call is TRBV13, the J call TRBJ1-1; 8 bases map to TRBD1. The source is a man between 35 and 55 years old with acute or convalescent COVID-19. Sequencing used peripheral blood. This chain's CDR3 is CASSLGDREAFF. DNA of the CDR3: TGTGCCAGCAGCTTGGGGGACAGGGAAGCTTTCTTT.